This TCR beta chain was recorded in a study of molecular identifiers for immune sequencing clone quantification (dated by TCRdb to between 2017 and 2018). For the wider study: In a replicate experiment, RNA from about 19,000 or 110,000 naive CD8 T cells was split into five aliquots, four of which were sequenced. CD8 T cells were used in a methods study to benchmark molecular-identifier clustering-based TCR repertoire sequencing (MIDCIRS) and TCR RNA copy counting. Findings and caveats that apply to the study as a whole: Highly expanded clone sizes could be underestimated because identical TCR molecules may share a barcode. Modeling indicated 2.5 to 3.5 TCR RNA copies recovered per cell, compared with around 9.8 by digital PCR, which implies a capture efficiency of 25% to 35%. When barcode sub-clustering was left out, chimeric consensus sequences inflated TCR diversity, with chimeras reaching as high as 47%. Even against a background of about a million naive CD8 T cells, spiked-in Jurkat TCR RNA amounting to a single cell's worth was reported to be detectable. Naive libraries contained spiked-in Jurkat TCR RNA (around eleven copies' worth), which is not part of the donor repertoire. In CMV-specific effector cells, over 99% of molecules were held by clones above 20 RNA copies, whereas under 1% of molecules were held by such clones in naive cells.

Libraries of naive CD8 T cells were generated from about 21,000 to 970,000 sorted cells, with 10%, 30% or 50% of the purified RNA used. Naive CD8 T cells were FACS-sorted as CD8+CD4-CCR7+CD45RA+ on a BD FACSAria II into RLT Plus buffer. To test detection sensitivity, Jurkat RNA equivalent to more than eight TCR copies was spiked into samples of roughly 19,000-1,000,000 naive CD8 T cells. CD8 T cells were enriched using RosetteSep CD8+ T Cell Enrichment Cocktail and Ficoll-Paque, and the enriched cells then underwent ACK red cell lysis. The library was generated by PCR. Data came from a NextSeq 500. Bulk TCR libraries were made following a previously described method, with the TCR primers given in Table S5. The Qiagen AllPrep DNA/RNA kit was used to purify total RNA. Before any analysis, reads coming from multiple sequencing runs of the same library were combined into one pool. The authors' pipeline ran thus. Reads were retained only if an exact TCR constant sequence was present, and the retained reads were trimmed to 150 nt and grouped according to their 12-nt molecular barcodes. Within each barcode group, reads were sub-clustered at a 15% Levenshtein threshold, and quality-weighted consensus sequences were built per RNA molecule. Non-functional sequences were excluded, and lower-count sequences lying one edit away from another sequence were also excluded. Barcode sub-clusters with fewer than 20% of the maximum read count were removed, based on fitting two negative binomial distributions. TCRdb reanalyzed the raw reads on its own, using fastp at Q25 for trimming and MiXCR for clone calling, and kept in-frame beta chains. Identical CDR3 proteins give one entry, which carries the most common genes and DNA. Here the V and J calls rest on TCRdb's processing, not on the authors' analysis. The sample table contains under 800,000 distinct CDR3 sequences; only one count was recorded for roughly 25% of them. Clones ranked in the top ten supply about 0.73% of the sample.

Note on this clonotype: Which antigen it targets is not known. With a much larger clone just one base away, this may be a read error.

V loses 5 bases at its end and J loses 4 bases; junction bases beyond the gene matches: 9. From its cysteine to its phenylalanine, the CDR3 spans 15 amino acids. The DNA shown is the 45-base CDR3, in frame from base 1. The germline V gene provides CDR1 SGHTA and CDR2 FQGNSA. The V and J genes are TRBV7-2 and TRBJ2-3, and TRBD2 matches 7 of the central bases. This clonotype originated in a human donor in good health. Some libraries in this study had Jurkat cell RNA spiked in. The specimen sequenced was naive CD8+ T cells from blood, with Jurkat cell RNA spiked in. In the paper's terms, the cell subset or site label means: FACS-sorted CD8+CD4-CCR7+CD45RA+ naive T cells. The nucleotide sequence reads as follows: TGTGCCAGCAGCGAGAGCGGGGCCCAAGCAGATACGCAGTATTTT. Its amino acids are CASSESGAQADTQYF. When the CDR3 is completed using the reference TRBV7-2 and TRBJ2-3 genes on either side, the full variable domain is GAGVSQSPSNKVTEKGKDVELRCDPISGHTALYWYRQSLGQGLEFLIYFQGNSAPDKSGLPSDRFSAERTGGSVSTLTIQRTQQEDSAVYLCASSESGAQADTQYFGPGTRLTVL.